Listed below are T cell receptor beta chains from one sample, sequenced in a study of blood T cell repertoires in COVID-19. TCRdb's table, derived via immunoSEQ multiplex PCR, lists solely in-frame clones and lacks some. The sample holds about 100,000 clones; over 85% are singletons and the top ten take 1.9%. Sequenced input: peripheral blood. All receptors come from a woman in her forties or fifties with COVID-19, enrolled during active disease. CDR3s include the opening cysteine and the closing phenylalanine or tryptophan. Fields, in order: V gene, clone size, D gene, CDR3 length, J gene, CDR3 DNA, CDR3 protein. The D gene is left open where the match is weak. Not all rows give a size; the values are once, few, many and, for expanded clones, a class.

>TRBV5-6|-|-|16|TRBJ1-2
TGTGCCAGCAGCCATTATCGGGGTTCCACTAACTATGGCTACACCTTC
CASSHYRGSTNYGYTF
>TRBV7-9|-|TRBD1|13|TRBJ1-1
TGTGCCAGCAGTCAAGACAGGGCCACGGAAGCTTTCTTT
CASSQDRATEAFF
>TRBV18|-|TRBD1|17|TRBJ1-5
TGTGCCAGCTCACCGGGACAGGGTTCAGTCAGCAATCAGCCCCAGCATTTT
CASSPGQGSVSNQPQHF
>TRBV11-2|-|-|14|TRBJ1-1
TGTGCCAGCAGCTCAGATGGGAGGAATACTGAAGCTTTCTTT
CASSSDGRNTEAFF
>TRBV6-5|-|-|12|TRBJ2-5
TGTGCCAGCAGATCGAGCCAAGAGACCCAGTACTTC
CASRSSQETQYF
>TRBV13|-|TRBD1|14|TRBJ2-7
TGCGCCAGCAGCCAGGGACAGGGAGGGGAAGAGCAGTACTTC
CASSQGQGGEEQYF
>TRBV11-1|-|TRBD1|16|TRBJ1-3
TGTGCCAGCAGTTCGGACAGGGAACGGTCTGGAAACACCATATATTTT
CASSSDRERSGNTIYF
>TRBV7-9|-|TRBD1|15|TRBJ1-2
TGTGCCAGCAGCTTCACCGGGACAGGAGTAGAAGGCTACACCTTC
CASSFTGTGVEGYTF
>TRBV7-9|-|-|17|TRBJ1-3
TGTGCCAGCAGCTTAGCGGGGGCTGGTGTCTCTGGAAACACCATATATTTT
CASSLAGAGVSGNTIYF
>TRBV12-3/TRBV12-4|-|-|12|TRBJ1-2
TGTGCCAGCAGTTTAGTACTCTATGGCTACACCTTC
CASSLVLYGYTF
>TRBV11-3|-|TRBD2|16|TRBJ2-1
TGTGCCAGCAGCCTGACTAGCGGGGGGGTAAGGAATGAGCAGTTCTTC
CASSLTSGGVRNEQFF
>TRBV2|-|-|14|TRBJ1-5
TGTGCCAGCAGTCGACAGCCTGAACGTCAGCCCCAGCATTTT
CASSRQPERQPQHF
>TRBV6-5|once|TRBD2|13|TRBJ2-7
TGTGCCAGCAGCAGGGAGGGAACCTACGAGCAGTACTTC
CASSREGTYEQYF
>TRBV6-5|-|-|14|TRBJ2-5
TGTGCCAGCAGTTACTTGGCGGACCAAGAGACCCAGTACTTC
CASSYLADQETQYF
>TRBV18|-|-|15|TRBJ2-3
TGTGCCAGCTCACCAGCACAGGTTAGCACAGATACGCAGTATTTT
CASSPAQVSTDTQYF
>TRBV29-1|-|-|13|TRBJ1-2
TGCAGCGTTGTGGGCAGGCTACAGGGAGGCTACACCTTC
CSVVGRLQGGYTF
>TRBV4-1|once|-|16|TRBJ2-5
TGCGCCAGCAGCCGATTTTCGGGGGAAGGCCAAGAGACCCAGTACTTC
CASSRFSGEGQETQYF
>TRBV19|once|TRBD2|17|TRBJ2-3
TGTGCCAGTAGTAGCTCTAGCGGGGGCCCTAGCACAGATACGCAGTATTTT
CASSSSSGGPSTDTQYF
>TRBV19|-|-|12|TRBJ1-2
TGTGCCAGTGGACTAACGGATGGTGGCTACACCTTC
CASGLTDGGYTF
>TRBV6-2/TRBV6-3|-|TRBD2|14|TRBJ2-1
TGTGCCAGCAGTTCTAGCGGGGGGATCGGGGAGCAGTTCTTC
CASSSSGGIGEQFF
>TRBV11-2|-|-|13|TRBJ2-2
TGTGCCAGCAGACATACAAACACCGGGGAGCTGTTTTTT
CASRHTNTGELFF
>TRBV13|-|-|15|TRBJ2-3
TGTGCCAGCAGCTTACCGGGACACATCACAGATACGCAGTATTTT
CASSLPGHITDTQYF
>TRBV2|-|TRBD1|14|TRBJ1-2
TGTGCCAGCAGCCGAGACAGGGGGCCGAGTGGCTACACCTTC
CASSRDRGPSGYTF
>TRBV2|-|TRBD1|14|TRBJ1-5
TGTGCCAGCAGGATGAACAGGGGGCTACAGCCCCAGCATTTT
CASRMNRGLQPQHF
>TRBV27|-|-|14|TRBJ1-4
TGTGCCAGCAGCCCACACAACTATGGTGAAAAACTGTTTTTT
CASSPHNYGEKLFF
>TRBV12-5|-|TRBD1|15|TRBJ2-1
TGTGCTAGTGGTCCACCGACAGGGGCAATAGGTGAGCAGTTCTTC
CASGPPTGAIGEQFF
>TRBV19|-|-|14|TRBJ2-7
TGTGCCAGTAGTATAACGTACCAGGCGAATGAGCAGTACTTC
CASSITYQANEQYF
>TRBV6-1|-|-|16|TRBJ2-7
TGTGCCAGCAGTGAAGCGCTTCGGACAGCAGCCTACGAGCAGTACTTC
CASSEALRTAAYEQYF
>TRBV30|-|TRBD1|13|TRBJ1-2
TGTGCCTGGACCACAGGGGGAAACTATGGCTACACCTTC
CAWTTGGNYGYTF
>TRBV7-9|-|-|11|TRBJ1-6
TGTGCCAGCAGCCTTAATTCACCCCTCCACTTT
CASSLNSPLHF
>TRBV5-1|-|TRBD1|14|TRBJ1-6
TGCGCCAGCGGGGACGAGGGGGCTGGTTCACCCCTCCACTTT
CASGDEGAGSPLHF
>TRBV18|few|-|13|TRBJ1-1
TGTGCCAGCTCGCGACAGGTGAACACTGAAGCTTTCTTT
CASSRQVNTEAFF
>TRBV19|-|TRBD1|13|TRBJ1-6
TGTGCCAGTATAGGACAGGGCACTTCACCCCTCCACTTT
CASIGQGTSPLHF
>TRBV2|once|TRBD1|14|TRBJ1-2
TGTGCCAGCAGGATGGACAGGGGGCAGGATGGCTACACCTTC
CASRMDRGQDGYTF
>TRBV28|-|-|15|TRBJ1-6
TGTGCCAGCAGTTTAAACCCAGTCCAGGGGTACTCCCTCCACTTT
CASSLNPVQGYSLHF
>TRBV28|few|-|15|TRBJ1-6
TGTGCCAGCAGTTTAATCCAGGCTGCGGGTTCACCCCTCCACTTT
CASSLIQAAGSPLHF
>TRBV11-3|-|-|14|TRBJ1-2
TGTGCCAGCAGCTTATCGGAGGGGTCCTATGGCTACACCTTC
CASSLSEGSYGYTF
>TRBV30|-|TRBD1|16|TRBJ1-3
TGTGCCTGGGGACAGGGGGCTCCGCTCTCTGGAAACACCATATATTTT
CAWGQGAPLSGNTIYF
>TRBV11-2|-|TRBD2|16|TRBJ2-2
TGTGCCAGCAATCGACTAGCGGGGGCGGCCGCCGGGGAGCTGTTTTTT
CASNRLAGAAAGELFF
>TRBV11-3|-|-|16|TRBJ2-3
TGTGCCAGCAGTCAGGGGCAAGCCGGCAGCACAGATACGCAGTATTTT
CASSQGQAGSTDTQYF